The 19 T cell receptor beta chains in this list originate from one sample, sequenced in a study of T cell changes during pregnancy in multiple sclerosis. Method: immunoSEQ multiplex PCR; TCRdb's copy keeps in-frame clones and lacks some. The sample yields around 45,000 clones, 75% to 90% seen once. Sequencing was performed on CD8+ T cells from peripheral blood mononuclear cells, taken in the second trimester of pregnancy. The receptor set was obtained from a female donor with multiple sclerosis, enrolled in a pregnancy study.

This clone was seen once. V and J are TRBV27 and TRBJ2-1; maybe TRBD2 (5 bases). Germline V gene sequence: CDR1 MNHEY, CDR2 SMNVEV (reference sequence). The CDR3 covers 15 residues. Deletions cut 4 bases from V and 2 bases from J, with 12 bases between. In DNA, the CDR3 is TGTGCCAGCAGTTATAATCCAGCGGCCTACAATGAGCAGTTCTTC. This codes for CASSYNPAAYNEQFF.

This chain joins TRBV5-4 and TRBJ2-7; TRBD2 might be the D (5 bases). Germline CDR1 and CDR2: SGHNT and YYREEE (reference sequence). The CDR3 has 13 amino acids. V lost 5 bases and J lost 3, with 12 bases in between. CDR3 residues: CASSPDGDYEQYF. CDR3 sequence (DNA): TGTGCCAGCAGTCCCGACGGGGACTACGAGCAGTACTTC.

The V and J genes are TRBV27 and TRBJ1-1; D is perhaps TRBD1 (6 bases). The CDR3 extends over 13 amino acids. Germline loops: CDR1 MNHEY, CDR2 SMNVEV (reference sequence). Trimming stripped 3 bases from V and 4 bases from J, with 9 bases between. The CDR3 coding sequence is TGTGCCAGCAGTTTTGGGGGCTCCACTGAAGCTTTCTTT. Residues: CASSFGGSTEAFF.

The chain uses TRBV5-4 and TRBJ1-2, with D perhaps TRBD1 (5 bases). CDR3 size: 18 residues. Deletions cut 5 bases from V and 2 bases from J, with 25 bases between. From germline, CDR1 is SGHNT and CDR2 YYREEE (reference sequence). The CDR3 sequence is CASSQLGGRAGTNYGYTF. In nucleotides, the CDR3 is TGTGCCAGCAGTCAACTGGGAGGGAGGGCAGGGACGAACTATGGCTACACCTTC.

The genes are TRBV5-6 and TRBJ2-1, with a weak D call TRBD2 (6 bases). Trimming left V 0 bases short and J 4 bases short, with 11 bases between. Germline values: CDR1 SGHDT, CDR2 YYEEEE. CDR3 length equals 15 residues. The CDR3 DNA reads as TGTGCCAGCAGCTTGGTCGGGGGTAATTACAATGAGCAGTTCTTC. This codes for CASSLVGGNYNEQFF.

This chain's CDR3 is CASSQDWQGAGFPYEQYF. The CDR3, as DNA: TGTGCCAGCAGCCAAGATTGGCAGGGGGCCGGTTTCCCCTACGAGCAGTACTTC. This chain links TRBV14 with TRBJ2-7, with 8 positions matching TRBD1. The J segment lost 2 bases and the V segment lost 0 bases, leaving 12 bases of the junction unmatched. Per germline, CDR1 SGHDN and CDR2 FVKESK. The CDR3 contains 18 residues. The variable domain in full, completed from reference TRBV14 and TRBJ2-7, reads EAGVTQFPSHSVIEKGQTVTLRCDPISGHDNLYWYRRVMGKEIKFLLHFVKESKQDESGMPNNRFLAERTGGTYSTLKVQPAELEDSGVYFCASSQDWQGAGFPYEQYFGPGTRLTVT.

The CDR3 loop is CASSLRLAYNEQFF. The CDR3 coding sequence is TGTGCCAGCAGTTTGCGACTAGCATACAATGAGCAGTTCTTC. J is TRBJ2-1 and V is TRBV27, with 7 nucleotides matching TRBD2. V shed 3 bases, J shed 4 bases, and the junction held 3 bases outside the gene matches. This CDR3 region has 14 residues. CDR1 is MNHEY and CDR2 is SMNVEV in the germline V gene (reference sequence).

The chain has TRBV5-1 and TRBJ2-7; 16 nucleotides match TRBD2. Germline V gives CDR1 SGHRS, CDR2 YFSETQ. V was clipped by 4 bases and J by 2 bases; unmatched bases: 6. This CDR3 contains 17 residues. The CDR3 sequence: CASSVGTSGGVTYEQYF. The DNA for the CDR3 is TGCGCCAGCAGCGTCGGGACTAGCGGGGGGGTCACCTACGAGCAGTACTTC.

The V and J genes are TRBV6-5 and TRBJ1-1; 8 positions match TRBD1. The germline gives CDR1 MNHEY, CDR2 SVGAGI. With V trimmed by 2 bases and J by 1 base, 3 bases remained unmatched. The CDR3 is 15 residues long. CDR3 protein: CASSYDGQGNTEAFF. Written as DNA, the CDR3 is TGTGCCAGCAGTTACGACGGACAGGGGAACACTGAAGCTTTCTTT.

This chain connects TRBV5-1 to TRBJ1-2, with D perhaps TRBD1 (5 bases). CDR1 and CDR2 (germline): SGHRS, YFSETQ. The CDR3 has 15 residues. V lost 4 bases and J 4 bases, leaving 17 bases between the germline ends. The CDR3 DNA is TGCGCCAGCAGCCCCGCCACAGGAGCCTCCTATGGCTACACCTTC. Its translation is CASSPATGASYGYTF.

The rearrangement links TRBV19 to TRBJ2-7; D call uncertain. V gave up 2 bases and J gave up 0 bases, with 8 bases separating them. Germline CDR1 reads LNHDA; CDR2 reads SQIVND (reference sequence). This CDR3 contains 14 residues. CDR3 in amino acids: CASSILGSSYEQYF. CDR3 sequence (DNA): TGTGCCAGTAGTATACTGGGCTCCTCCTACGAGCAGTACTTC. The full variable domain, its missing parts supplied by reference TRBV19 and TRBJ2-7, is DGGITQSPKYLFRKEGQNVTLSCEQNLNHDAMYWYRQDPGQGLRLIYYSQIVNDFQKGDIAEGYSVSREKKESFPLTVTSAQKNPTAFYLCASSILGSSYEQYFGPGTRLTVT.

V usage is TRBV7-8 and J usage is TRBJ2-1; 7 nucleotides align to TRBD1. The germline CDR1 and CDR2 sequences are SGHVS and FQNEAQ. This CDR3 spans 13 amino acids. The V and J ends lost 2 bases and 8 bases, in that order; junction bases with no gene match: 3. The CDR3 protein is CASSLIGGDEQFF. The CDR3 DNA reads TGTGCCAGCAGCTTAATAGGGGGCGATGAGCAGTTCTTC.

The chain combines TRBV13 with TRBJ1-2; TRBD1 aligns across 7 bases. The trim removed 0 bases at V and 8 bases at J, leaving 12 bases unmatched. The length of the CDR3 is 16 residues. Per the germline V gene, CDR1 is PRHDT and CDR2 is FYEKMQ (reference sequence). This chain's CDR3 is CASSLGRTGISNGYTF. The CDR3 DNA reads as TGTGCCAGCAGCTTAGGGAGGACAGGAATCAGCAACGGCTACACCTTC.

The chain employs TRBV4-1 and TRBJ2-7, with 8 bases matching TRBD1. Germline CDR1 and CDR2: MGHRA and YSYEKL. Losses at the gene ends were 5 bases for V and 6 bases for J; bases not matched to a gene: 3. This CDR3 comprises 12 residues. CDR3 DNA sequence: TGCGCCAGCAGCTTAACAGGGGGCGAGCAGTACTTC. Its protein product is CASSLTGGEQYF.

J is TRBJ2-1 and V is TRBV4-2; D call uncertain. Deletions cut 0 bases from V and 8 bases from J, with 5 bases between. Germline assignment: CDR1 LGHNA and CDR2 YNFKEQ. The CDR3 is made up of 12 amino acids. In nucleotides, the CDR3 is TGTGCCAGCAGCCAAGAGGCGGATGAGCAGTTCTTC. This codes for CASSQEADEQFF.

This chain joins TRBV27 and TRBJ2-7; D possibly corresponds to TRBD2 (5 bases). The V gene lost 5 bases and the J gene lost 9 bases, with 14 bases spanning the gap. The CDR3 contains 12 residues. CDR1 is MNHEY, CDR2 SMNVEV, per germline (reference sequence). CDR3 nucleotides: TGTGCCAGCAGTCCCCTCCCGGGGATGCAGTACTTC. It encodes CASSPLPGMQYF.

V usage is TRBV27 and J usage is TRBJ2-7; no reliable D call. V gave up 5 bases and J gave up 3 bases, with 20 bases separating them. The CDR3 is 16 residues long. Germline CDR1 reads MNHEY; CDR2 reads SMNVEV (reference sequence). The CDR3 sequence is CASSPFAGSGGYEQYF. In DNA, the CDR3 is TGTGCCAGCAGTCCCTTCGCCGGGTCCGGCGGCTACGAGCAGTACTTC.

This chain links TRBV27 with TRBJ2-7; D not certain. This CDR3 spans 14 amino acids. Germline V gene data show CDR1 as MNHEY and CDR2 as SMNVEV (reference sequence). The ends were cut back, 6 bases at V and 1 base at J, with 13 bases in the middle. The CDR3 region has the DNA TGTGCCAGCAGCATCGGGTCCCAATCCTACGAGCAGTACTTC. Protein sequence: CASSIGSQSYEQYF.

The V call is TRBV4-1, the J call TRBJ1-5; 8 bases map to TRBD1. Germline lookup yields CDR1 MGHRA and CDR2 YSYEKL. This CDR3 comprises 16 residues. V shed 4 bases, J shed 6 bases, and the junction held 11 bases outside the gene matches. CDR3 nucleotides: TGCGCCAGCAGCCTGCGGACAGGGCATAGTATTCAGCCCCAGCATTTT. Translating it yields CASSLRTGHSIQPQHF.